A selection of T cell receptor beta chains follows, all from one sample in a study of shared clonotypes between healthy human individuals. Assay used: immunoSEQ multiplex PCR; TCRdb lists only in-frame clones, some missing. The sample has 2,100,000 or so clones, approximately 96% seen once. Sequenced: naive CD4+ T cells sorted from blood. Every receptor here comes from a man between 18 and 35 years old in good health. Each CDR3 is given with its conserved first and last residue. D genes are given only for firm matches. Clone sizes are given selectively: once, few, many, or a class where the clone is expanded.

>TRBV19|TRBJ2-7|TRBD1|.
TGTGCCACCCAGACAGGGACCTACGAGCAGTACTTC
CATQTGTYEQYF
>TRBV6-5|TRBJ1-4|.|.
TGTGCCAGCAGTCTTAGTGGGGGCGAAAAACTGTTTTTT
CASSLSGGEKLFF
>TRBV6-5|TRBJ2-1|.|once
TGTGCCAGCAAACTAGTTAAGACTGGTGAGCAGTTCTTC
CASKLVKTGEQFF
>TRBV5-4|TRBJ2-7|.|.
TGTGCCAGCAGCTTGGGAGACTCCTTCTACGAGCAGTACTTC
CASSLGDSFYEQYF
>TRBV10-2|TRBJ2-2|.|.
TGCGCCAGCAGTGAGGGCTGGGAGGCCGGGGAGCTGTTTTTT
CASSEGWEAGELFF
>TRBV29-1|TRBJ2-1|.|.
TGCAGCGTTGGAGGGGGGAACCCGAACAATGAGCAGTTCTTC
CSVGGGNPNNEQFF
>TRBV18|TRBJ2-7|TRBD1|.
TGTGCCAGCTCCGGGACAGGCGGCTCCTACGAGCAGTACTTC
CASSGTGGSYEQYF
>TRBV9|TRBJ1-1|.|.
TGTGCCAGCAGCGTAGTTTCCGGGGTTTACACTGAAGCTTTCTTT
CASSVVSGVYTEAFF
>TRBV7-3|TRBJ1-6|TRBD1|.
TGTGCCAGCAGCGCCGGGACAGGGCAGACAAAGGGATTTTCACCCCTCCACTTT
CASSAGTGQTKGFSPLHF
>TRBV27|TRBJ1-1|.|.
TGTGCCAGCAGTTTATTCGGGGGGAGGAACACTGAAGCTTTCTTT
CASSLFGGRNTEAFF
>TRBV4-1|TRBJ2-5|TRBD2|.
TGCGCCAGCAGCCTCAGCGGGAACCTTCAAGAGACCCAGTACTTC
CASSLSGNLQETQYF
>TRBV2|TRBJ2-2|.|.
TGTGCCAGCAGAGCTGTAGCGAAGGCCGGGGAGCTGTTTTTT
CASRAVAKAGELFF
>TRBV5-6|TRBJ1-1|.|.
TGTGCCAGCAGCTTGGGCGCAGAGGCCGTGTACACTGAAGCTTTCTTT
CASSLGAEAVYTEAFF
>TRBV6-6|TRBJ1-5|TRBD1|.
TGTGCCAGCAGTTCTCGGAGGACAGGGGGCAATCAGCCCCAGCATTTT
CASSSRRTGGNQPQHF
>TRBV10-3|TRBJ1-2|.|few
TGTGCCATCAACCCCGGGGGAGGCTACACCTTC
CAINPGGGYTF
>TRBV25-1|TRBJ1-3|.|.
TGTGCCAGCAGTCAAGGTCGCGGAAACACCATATATTTT
CASSQGRGNTIYF
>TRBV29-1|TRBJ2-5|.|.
TGCAGCGCTGACCGGTGGGAGACCCAGTACTTC
CSADRWETQYF
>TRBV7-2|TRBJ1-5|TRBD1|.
TGTGCCAGCAGCCCGACAGGGGGCAATCAGCCCCAGCATTTT
CASSPTGGNQPQHF
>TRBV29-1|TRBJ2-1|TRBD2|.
TGCAGCGCCACCCTAGCGGGAGGATCACTGGATGAGCAGTTCTTC
CSATLAGGSLDEQFF
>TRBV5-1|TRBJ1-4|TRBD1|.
TGCGCCAGCAGCTTGGAGGGACAGGTCTTGAGTAGTGAAAAACTGTTTTTT
CASSLEGQVLSSEKLFF
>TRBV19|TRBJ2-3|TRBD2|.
TGTGCCAGTAGCACTAGCGGGAGGGCCCCAGATACGCAGTATTTT
CASSTSGRAPDTQYF
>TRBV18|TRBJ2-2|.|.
TGTGCCAGCTCACGCGGGACAGCTAACACCGGGGAGCTGTTTTTT
CASSRGTANTGELFF
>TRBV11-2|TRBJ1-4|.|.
TGTGCCAGCAGATTAGAGGGCAGAGATAATGAAAAACTGTTTTTT
CASRLEGRDNEKLFF
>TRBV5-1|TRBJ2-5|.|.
TGCGCCAGCAGCTTGGGGGGTCTGGCGGAGCAAGAGACCCAGTACTTC
CASSLGGLAEQETQYF
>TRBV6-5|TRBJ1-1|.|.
TGTGCCAGCATACGGTTCGGGACATTGAACACTGAAGCTTTCTTT
CASIRFGTLNTEAFF
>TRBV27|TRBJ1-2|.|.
TGTGCCAGCAGTTTCTCGGACTACTATGGCTACACCTTC
CASSFSDYYGYTF
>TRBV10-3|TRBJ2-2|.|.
TGTGCCATATCAATTGGAACTGGTCCCGGGGAGCTGTTTTTT
CAISIGTGPGELFF
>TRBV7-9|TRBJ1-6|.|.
TGTGCCAGCCGAGGCGGGGGCAGCTCCTATAATTCACCCCTCCACTTT
CASRGGGSSYNSPLHF
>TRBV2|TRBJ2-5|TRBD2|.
TGTGCCAGCAGTGGGGGGGGAGAGACCCAGTACTTC
CASSGGGETQYF
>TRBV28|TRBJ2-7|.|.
TGTGCCAGCACCCCTGGGAGGCAGGCTAGCTACGAGCAGTACTTC
CASTPGRQASYEQYF
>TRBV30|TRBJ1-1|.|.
TGTGCCTGGAGTAACCCTGGGACGGTCGACGCTTTCTTT
CAWSNPGTVDAFF
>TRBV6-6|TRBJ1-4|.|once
TGTGCCAGCAGTTACAGGGCAGGGAATGAAAAACTGTTTTTT
CASSYRAGNEKLFF
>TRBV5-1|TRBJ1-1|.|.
TGCGCCAGCAGCTTGGCACGTGCCACTGAAGCTTTCTTT
CASSLARATEAFF
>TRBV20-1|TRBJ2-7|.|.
TGCAGTGCTAGGGGGAGTGGCGAGCAGTACTTC
CSARGSGEQYF
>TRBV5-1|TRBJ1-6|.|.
TGCGCCAGCAGTGGGGAGGTCGGGGGAGGATCACCCCTCCACTTT
CASSGEVGGGSPLHF
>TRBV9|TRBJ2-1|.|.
TGTGCCAGCAGCCCACCGTGGGCGGGAAATGAGCAGTTCTTC
CASSPPWAGNEQFF
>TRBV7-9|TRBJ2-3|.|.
TGTGCCAGCAGCTTAGTTGCCTTGAGCACAGATACGCAGTATTTT
CASSLVALSTDTQYF
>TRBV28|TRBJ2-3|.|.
TGTGCCAGCAGTTTGAGAGGTGGCACAGATACGCAGTATTTT
CASSLRGGTDTQYF
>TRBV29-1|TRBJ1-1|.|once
TGCAGCGTTGAGGGGGGGACTCAGGTCACTGAAGCTTTCTTT
CSVEGGTQVTEAFF
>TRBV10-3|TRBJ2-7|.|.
TGTGCCATCACCTCCAATCCCGACGAGCAGTACTTC
CAITSNPDEQYF
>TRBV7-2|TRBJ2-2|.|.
TGTGCCAGCAGCCCCTCAATGGAGCTGTTTTTT
CASSPSMELFF
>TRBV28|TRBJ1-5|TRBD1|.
TGTGCCAGCAGAAGACAGGGGTATCAGCCCCAGCATTTT
CASRRQGYQPQHF
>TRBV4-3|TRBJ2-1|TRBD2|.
TGCGCCAGCAGCCAAGATGTGGGGACTAGCGGGACCCATGAGCAGTTCTTC
CASSQDVGTSGTHEQFF
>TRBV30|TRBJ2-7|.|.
TGTGCCTGGAGTACGCGGGACATCCCATTCTACGAGCAGTACTTC
CAWSTRDIPFYEQYF
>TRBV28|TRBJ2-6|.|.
TGTGCCAGCATCTCACTGGGGGCTGGGGCCAACGTCCTGACTTTC
CASISLGAGANVLTF
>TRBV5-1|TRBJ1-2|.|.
TGCGCCAGCAGCTTGGGCGGGGGCAGTCAAGGCTACACCTTC
CASSLGGGSQGYTF
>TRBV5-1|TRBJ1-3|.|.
TGCGCCAGCAGCGGTGAAGGCGGATACACCATATATTTT
CASSGEGGYTIYF
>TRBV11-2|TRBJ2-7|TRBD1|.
TGTGCCAGCAGCTTTAGCAGGGGGCTCGAGCAGTACTTC
CASSFSRGLEQYF
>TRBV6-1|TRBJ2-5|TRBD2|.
TGTGCCAGCAGACTAGCGGGAGAGGGGGAGACCCAGTACTTC
CASRLAGEGETQYF
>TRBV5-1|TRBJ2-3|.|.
TGCGCCAGCAGCGTGGATAGGGGCCAAACCACAGATACGCAGTATTTT
CASSVDRGQTTDTQYF
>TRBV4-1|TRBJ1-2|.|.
TGCGCCAGCAGTGAAGAGTACTATGGCTACACCTTC
CASSEEYYGYTF
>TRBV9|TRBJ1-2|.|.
TGTGCCAGCAGCCGCCTGGGGGGGACCTATGGCTACACCTTC
CASSRLGGTYGYTF
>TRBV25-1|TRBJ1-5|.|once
TGTGCCAGCAGTGATGTAGGGAATCAGCCCCAGCATTTT
CASSDVGNQPQHF
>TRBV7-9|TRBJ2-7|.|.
TGTGCCAGCAGCCCCGGGAAATCCGGCGAGCAGTACTTC
CASSPGKSGEQYF